These 20 T cell receptor beta chains came from one sample sequenced in a study of cytomegalovirus exposure and HLA in healthy donors. The assay was immunoSEQ multiplex PCR, and TCRdb's table has in-frame clones only and misses some. The sample records about 68,000 clones, approximately 91% being singletons. Sequencing was carried out using PBMCs. The receptor source for this set is a man aged 18 to 29 in good health and CMV-seronegative.

V usage is TRBV5-4 and J usage is TRBJ2-1; TRBD2 might be the D (6 bases). This CDR3 is 17 amino acids long. V was clipped by 4 bases and J by 5 bases, with 22 bases between them. Germline CDR1 is SGHNT and CDR2 is YYREEE (reference sequence). The CDR3 region is CASSPGGWTRRNNEQFF. The CDR3 DNA sequence: TGTGCCAGCAGCCCCGGGGGTTGGACTCGTAGAAACAATGAGCAGTTCTTC.

The genes are TRBV9 and TRBJ2-1; 7 bases line up with TRBD1. This CDR3 has 20 residues. V shed 0 bases and J 0 bases; nucleotides not matched to a gene: 15. Germline-derived CDR1 and CDR2 are SGDLS and YYNGEE. CDR3 sequence (DNA): TGTGCCAGCAGCGTAGATAGTGGCAGGGGGTGGGAAAGCTCCTACAATGAGCAGTTCTTC. It is translated as CASSVDSGRGWESSYNEQFF.

The gene calls are TRBV29-1 and TRBJ2-7, with D possibly TRBD1 on 5 matching bases. The germline V gene encodes CDR1 SQVTM and CDR2 ANQGSEA. Deletions cut 1 base from V and 1 base from J, with 14 bases between. The CDR3 covers 15 residues. The CDR3 nucleotides read TGCAGCGTTGAAGGGGGCGATTTTGCGTCCTACGAGCAGTACTTC. It is translated as CSVEGGDFASYEQYF.

The rearrangement joins TRBV29-1 to TRBJ1-2; D gene unclear. The V gene's germline CDR1 is SQVTM and CDR2 ANQGSEA. The CDR3 extends over 14 amino acids. Trimming cost V 3 bases and J 2 bases, with 13 bases left between them. CDR3 nucleotide sequence: TGCAGCGTTGAGGGAGGTGGGAGGAACTATGGCTACACCTTC. Protein sequence: CSVEGGGRNYGYTF.

The chain links TRBV10-3 to TRBJ2-7, with D perhaps TRBD2 (6 bases). The V gene's germline CDR1 is ENHRY and CDR2 SYGVKD. Trimming pared 5 bases from V and 1 base from J, leaving 15 bases between. The length of the CDR3 is 15 residues. CDR3 in DNA: TGTGCCATCAGTCCGGAGGGTACGGGTTCCTACGAGCAGTACTTC. Its translation: CAISPEGTGSYEQYF.

The rearrangement uses TRBV27 and TRBJ1-4, with D unresolved. CDR1 and CDR2 from the germline V gene are MNHEY and SMNVEV (reference sequence). Trimming took off 5 bases at V and 6 bases at J, with 22 bases between the two ends. This CDR3 contains 17 residues. The CDR3 region is CASSPINPREGDEKLFF. The CDR3 DNA sequence: TGTGCCAGCAGTCCCATTAACCCTAGGGAGGGAGATGAAAAACTGTTTTTT.

Here the CDR3 reads CAWREALNTEAFF. The CDR3 coding sequence is TGTGCCTGGAGAGAGGCTTTGAACACTGAAGCTTTCTTT. The chain combines TRBV30 with TRBJ1-1; D uncertain. This CDR3 region has 13 residues. From germline, CDR1 is GTSNPN and CDR2 SVGIG (reference sequence). The V and J ends lost 3 bases and 0 bases respectively, with 8 bases between them.

The chain combines TRBV4-2 with TRBJ2-3; D remains unclear. The CDR3 is 15 amino acids. Trimming stripped 7 bases from V and 0 bases from J, with 14 bases between. The germline V gene has CDR1 LGHNA and CDR2 YNFKEQ. The CDR3, as DNA: TGTGCCAGCACAAGCGCCCGTGCTAGCACAGATACGCAGTATTTT. Its translation: CASTSARASTDTQYF.

The chain links TRBV7-9 to TRBJ2-6; 9 bases are a match to TRBD1. The CDR3 loop spans 18 amino acids. CDR1 and CDR2 (germline): SEHNR, FQNEAQ (reference sequence). The trim removed 4 bases at V and 0 bases at J, leaving 7 bases unmatched. CDR3 nucleotides: TGTGCCAGCAGCTCCGGGACAGGGTATTTCTCTGGGGCCAACGTCCTGACTTTC. Its protein is CASSSGTGYFSGANVLTF.

J is TRBJ2-1 and V is TRBV9; TRBD2 aligns across 8 bases. V lost 0 bases to trimming and J lost 2 bases; unmatched junction nucleotides: 4. The CDR3 has 16 residues. The germline V gene has CDR1 SGDLS and CDR2 YYNGEE. CDR3 bases: TGTGCCAGCAGCGTAGATGGTAGCGGGACCTACAATGAGCAGTTCTTC. Its translation is CASSVDGSGTYNEQFF.

The J gene is TRBJ2-1, the V gene TRBV4-3; TRBD2 matches at 9 bases. V shed 0 bases and J 3 bases; nucleotides not matched to a gene: 3. Per the germline V gene, CDR1 is LGHNA and CDR2 is YSLEER. The CDR3 totals 16 residues. This CDR3 is CASSQDTSGHYNEQFF. The CDR3 nucleotides read TGCGCCAGCAGCCAAGACACTAGCGGGCACTACAATGAGCAGTTCTTC.

The rearrangement joins TRBV7-2 to TRBJ1-1; D is unresolved. Germline loops: CDR1 SGHTA, CDR2 FQGNSA. V was pared by 4 bases and J by 0 bases, with 6 bases between. CDR3 length: 13 amino acids. The CDR3 reads CASSSPMNTEAFF. Written as DNA, the CDR3 is TGTGCCAGCAGCTCCCCCATGAACACTGAAGCTTTCTTT. The full variable domain, completed using reference TRBV7-2 and TRBJ1-1, is GAGVSQSPSNKVTEKGKDVELRCDPISGHTALYWYRQSLGQGLEFLIYFQGNSAPDKSGLPSDRFSAERTGGSVSTLTIQRTQQEDSAVYLCASSSPMNTEAFFGQGTRLTVV.

This chain connects TRBV5-1 to TRBJ2-5; TRBD2 matches at 8 bases. This CDR3 has 14 residues. The V segment lost 2 bases and the J segment 4 bases; nucleotides outside the gene matches: 4. Germline V gene data show CDR1 as SGHRS and CDR2 as YFSETQ. CDR3 sequence reads: CASSFTSGGETQYF. The CDR3 nucleotides are TGCGCCAGCAGCTTTACTAGCGGAGGAGAGACCCAGTACTTC. Combining the CDR3 with reference TRBV5-1 and TRBJ2-5 gives the whole variable domain KAGVTQTPRYLIKTRGQQVTLSCSPISGHRSVSWYQQTPGQGLQFLFEYFSETQRNKGNFPGRFSGRQFSNSRSEMNVSTLELGDSALYLCASSFTSGGETQYFGPGTRLLVL.

The count of this clone is one. This chain connects TRBV27 to TRBJ2-7, with D perhaps matching TRBD1 (5 bases). Trimming removed 5 bases at V and 2 bases at J, with 22 bases between. Germline V gene sequence: CDR1 MNHEY, CDR2 SMNVEV (reference sequence). This CDR3 is 17 amino acids long. CDR3 amino acids: CASSRLPGKIIAYEQYF. CDR3 sequence (DNA): TGTGCCAGCAGTAGACTCCCAGGGAAAATCATAGCCTACGAGCAGTACTTC.

J is TRBJ2-3 and V is TRBV6-4, with D perhaps matching TRBD2 (7 bases). Trimming cost V 6 bases and J 5 bases, with 15 bases left between them. CDR3 size: 14 residues. Germline V lookup: CDR1 MRHNA, CDR2 SNTAGT. The CDR3, as DNA: TGTGCCAGCAGGAGGGGGGAGGGCCAAGATACGCAGTATTTT. This codes for CASRRGEGQDTQYF.

In its sample, this clone was seen once. This chain connects TRBV10-3 to TRBJ2-2; TRBD1 is a possible D gene (5 bases). Germline lookup yields CDR1 ENHRY and CDR2 SYGVKD. Deletions cut 10 bases from V and 7 bases from J, with 10 bases between. CDR3 size: 11 residues. In DNA form, the CDR3 reads TGTGCCAATAGGGGCGACGGGGAGCTGTTTTTT. Its translation: CANRGDGELFF.

This clone has only one observation. The rearrangement uses TRBV27 and TRBJ1-3, with a tentative D call TRBD1 (5 bases). This CDR3 has 15 amino acids. Looked up from germline, CDR1 is MNHEY and CDR2 is SMNVEV (reference sequence). V lost 6 bases to trimming and J lost 0 bases, with 12 bases between them. CDR3 sequence reads: CASSQGGFSGNTIYF. The DNA for the CDR3 is TGTGCCAGCAGCCAGGGTGGCTTCTCTGGAAACACCATATATTTT.

The chain joins TRBV7-9 to TRBJ2-3; 7 bases agree with TRBD2. Germline trimming cut 5 bases from V and 6 bases from J; bases unmatched to any gene: 8. Germline V lookup: CDR1 SEHNR, CDR2 FQNEAQ (reference sequence). The CDR3 length is 14 residues. This chain's CDR3 is CASSRPGGWDTQYF. The CDR3 DNA reads TGTGCCAGCAGCCGTCCGGGAGGTTGGGATACGCAGTATTTT.

The rearrangement links TRBV6-4 to TRBJ2-1, with 9 bases aligning to TRBD2. Germline V gene lookup returns CDR1 MRHNA and CDR2 SNTAGT. The V gene end was trimmed by 5 bases and the J gene end by 10 bases; junction bases not matched to a gene: 9. This CDR3 region has 14 residues. The CDR3 here is CASSTTSGNGEQFF. CDR3 in DNA: TGTGCCAGCAGTACGACTAGCGGCAACGGGGAGCAGTTCTTC.

This clone was seen a single time. The V gene is TRBV15, the J gene TRBJ1-1; possible D gene TRBD1, 5 bases. With 7 bases removed from V and 2 bases from J, the gap between germline ends came to 17 bases. The CDR3 totals 15 residues. In germline, CDR1 is LNHNV, CDR2 YYDKDF (reference sequence). CDR3 loop: CATNQGAQDNTEAFF. In nucleotides, the CDR3 is TGTGCCACCAATCAAGGGGCGCAAGACAACACTGAAGCTTTCTTT.